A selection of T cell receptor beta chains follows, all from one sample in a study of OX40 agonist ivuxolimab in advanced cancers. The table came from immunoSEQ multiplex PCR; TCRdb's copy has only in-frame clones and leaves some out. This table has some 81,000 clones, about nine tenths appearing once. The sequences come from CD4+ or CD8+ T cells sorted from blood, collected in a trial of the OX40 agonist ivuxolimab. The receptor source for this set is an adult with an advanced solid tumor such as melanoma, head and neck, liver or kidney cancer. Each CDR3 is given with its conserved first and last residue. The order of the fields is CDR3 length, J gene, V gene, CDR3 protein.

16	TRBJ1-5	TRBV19	CASSIFGTASNQPQHF
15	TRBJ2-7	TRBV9	CASSVDPGDDYEQYF
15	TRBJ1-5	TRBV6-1	CASHLGARSNQPQHF
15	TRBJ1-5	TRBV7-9	CASSLGQGSNQPQHF
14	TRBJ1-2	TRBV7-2	CASSLSGINYGYTF
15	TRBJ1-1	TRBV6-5	CASMPPGTGTPEAFF
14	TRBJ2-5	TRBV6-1	CASSVAGRGETQYF
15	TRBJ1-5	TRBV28	CASSPGGLSNQPQHF
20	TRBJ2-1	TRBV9	CASSRIGTSGGDIYYNEQFF
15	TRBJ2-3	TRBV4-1	CASSQAGGGTDTQYF
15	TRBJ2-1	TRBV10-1	CASSDPSQRGNEQFF
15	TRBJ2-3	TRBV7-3	CASSTGEFGTDTQYF
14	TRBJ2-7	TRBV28	CASSLMVSSYEQYF
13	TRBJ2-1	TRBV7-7	CASSPNRGNEQFF
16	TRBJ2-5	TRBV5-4	CASSLGAGREMETQYF
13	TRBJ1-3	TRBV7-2	CASSWTGSNTIYF
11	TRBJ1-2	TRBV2	CASSVLWYCTF
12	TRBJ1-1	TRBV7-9	CASSPGRQGAFF